One sample yielded the 20 T cell receptor beta chains listed below, sequenced in a study of beta chain features in type 1 diabetes. Overall study findings and caveats: Among patients with Type 1 diabetes, TCRB CDR3s were moderately but significantly shorter in every one of the four CD4+ subsets.

Sequenced material consisted of expressed TCRB transcripts (all of the isolated RNA was reverse transcribed). TCRdb's table, derived via immunoSEQ multiplex PCR, lists solely in-frame clones and lacks some. There are over 150,000 clones in the sample; approximately 7.8% occur only once, and 0.94% lies in the top ten. Their recognized antigens are unknown. Sequenced input: central memory CD4+ T cells from blood. These receptors were collected from a woman aged 40 to 50 with type 1 diabetes.

The chain couples TRBV7-9 to TRBJ2-2; 8 bases agree with TRBD1. Germline CDR1 reads SEHNR; CDR2 reads FQNEAQ (reference sequence). The CDR3 extends over 15 amino acids. Trimming took 8 bases from V and 4 from J; bases not matched to a gene: 9. CDR3 in amino acids: CASPDRVSGTGELFF. The CDR3 DNA is TGTGCCAGCCCGGACAGGGTATCTGGCACCGGGGAGCTGTTTTTT.

The chain carries TRBV5-1 and TRBJ2-3, with 7 bases that match TRBD2. The CDR3 spans 11 residues. V lost 9 bases, J lost 11 bases, and 9 bases stayed unmatched. Germline V CDR1 and CDR2: SGHRS, YFSETQ. DNA of the CDR3: TGCGCCATTCCGGCGGGGGAAGGGCAGTATTTT. As protein: CAIPAGEGQYF. Complete variable domain (other parts from reference TRBV5-1 and TRBJ2-3): KAGVTQTPRYLIKTRGQQVTLSCSPISGHRSVSWYQQTPGQGLQFLFEYFSETQRNKGNFPGRFSGRQFSNSRSEMNVSTLELGDSALYLCAIPAGEGQYFGPGTRLTVL.

This clone appeared a few times. V usage is TRBV7-2 and J usage is TRBJ2-7; TRBD1 aligns across 7 bases. There are 14 residues in the CDR3. The V gene end was trimmed by 5 bases and the J gene end by 2 bases; junction bases not matched to a gene: 6. Germline V gives CDR1 SGHTA, CDR2 FQGNSA. CDR3 protein: CASSPMTGPYEQYF. The CDR3 nucleotides are TGTGCCAGCAGCCCAATGACAGGGCCCTACGAGCAGTACTTC.

This clone appeared a few times. CDR3 nucleotides: TGTGCCAGCAGCTCCGACAGGGATTCACCCCTCCACTTT. This encodes CASSSDRDSPLHF. This chain connects TRBV5-6 to TRBJ1-6, with 7 bases aligning to TRBD1. This CDR3 contains 13 residues. Losses at the gene ends were 3 bases for V and 8 bases for J; bases not matched to a gene: 2. Germline CDR1 reads SGHDT; CDR2 reads YYEEEE.

This clone was counted a few times. The rearrangement uses TRBV4-2 and TRBJ1-1; 10 positions agree with TRBD1. J gave up 5 bases and V 2 bases, and 5 bases lay outside the gene matches. The CDR3 sequence is 15 residues long. Germline V gives CDR1 LGHNA, CDR2 YNFKEQ. CDR3 sequence (DNA): TGTGCCAGCAGCCAACCCGACAGGGGGCGTACTGAAGCTTTCTTT. Encoded protein: CASSQPDRGRTEAFF.

This clone was seen a few times. The gene calls are TRBV28 and TRBJ2-1; TRBD2 aligns across 11 bases. CDR1 and CDR2 from the germline V gene are MDHEN and SYDVKM. After removal of 3 bases from V and 9 bases from J, the junction contained 10 bases not matched to a gene. This CDR3 is 16 amino acids long. CDR3 DNA sequence: TGTGCCAGCAGTTTTCAACCTAGCGGGAGGCGGGGTGAGCAGTTCTTC. Translated, it gives CASSFQPSGRRGEQFF.

A few counts support this clone. The V call is TRBV19, the J call TRBJ1-2, with D perhaps matching TRBD1 (6 bases). This CDR3 is built from 13 residues. Germline V gene lookup returns CDR1 LNHDA and CDR2 SQIVND (reference sequence). V lost 3 bases and J lost 5, with 10 bases in between. CDR3 DNA: TGTGCCAGTAGTATCCAGGGGCGGTATGGCTACACCTTC. Amino acid sequence: CASSIQGRYGYTF.

The table lists this clone with many counts. The chain carries TRBV7-9 and TRBJ2-7; no definite D call. CDR1 SEHNR and CDR2 FQNEAQ come from the germline V gene (reference sequence). Trimming pared 0 bases from V and 5 bases from J, leaving 2 bases between. The CDR3 loop spans 11 amino acids. The CDR3 here is CASSLADEQYF. In nucleotides, the CDR3 is TGTGCCAGCAGCTTAGCCGACGAGCAGTACTTC.

The CDR3 sequence is CASSLKLVSGEQYF. The CDR3 DNA reads TGTGCCAGCAGCTTAAAGTTGGTCAGCGGGGAGCAGTACTTC. This rearrangement joins TRBV7-2 to TRBJ2-7; D is perhaps TRBD2 (6 bases). V gave up 2 bases and J gave up 7 bases, with 15 bases separating them. This CDR3 is built from 14 residues. Germline lookup yields CDR1 SGHTA and CDR2 FQGNSA. Drawing the rest from reference TRBV7-2 and TRBJ2-7, the complete variable domain is GAGVSQSPSNKVTEKGKDVELRCDPISGHTALYWYRQSLGQGLEFLIYFQGNSAPDKSGLPSDRFSAERTGGSVSTLTIQRTQQEDSAVYLCASSLKLVSGEQYFGPGTRLTVT.

This clone was counted a few times. The rearrangement joins TRBV7-9 to TRBJ2-3; possibly TRBD1 for D (5 bases). CDR3 size: 14 residues. V shed 5 bases and J shed 5 bases, with 14 bases lying between them. CDR1 and CDR2 from the germline V gene are SEHNR and FQNEAQ (reference sequence). In DNA, the CDR3 is TGTGCCAGCAGCATTAGTAAAAGGGGAGATACGCAGTATTTT. Translation gives CASSISKRGDTQYF.

The chain carries TRBV9 and TRBJ1-6, with TRBD1 as a possible D gene (5 bases). The CDR3 totals 16 residues. From germline, CDR1 is SGDLS and CDR2 YYNGEE. Trimming took 3 bases from V and 10 from J, leaving 20 bases between them. CDR3 DNA: TGTGCCAGCAGCGCCTTTAGGGGATCCGACGGGTCACCCCTCCACTTT. Its translation is CASSAFRGSDGSPLHF.

The rearrangement joins TRBV6-1 to TRBJ2-2, with D tentatively TRBD2 (6 bases). The ends were cut back, 8 bases at V and 5 bases at J, with 15 bases in the middle. CDR1 is MNHNS and CDR2 is SASEGT in the germline V gene. The length of the CDR3 is 14 residues. CDR3 sequence: CASVLWGTTGELFF. As DNA, the CDR3 is TGTGCCAGCGTCTTATGGGGGACTACCGGGGAGCTGTTTTTT.

This clone was detected only a few times. The chain has TRBV18 and TRBJ2-5; the D gene is possibly TRBD1 (6 bases). Germline CDR1 KGHSH, CDR2 LQKENI. CDR3 length: 13 amino acids. Trimming took 5 bases from V and 2 from J, leaving 9 bases between them. In DNA, the CDR3 is TGTGCCAGCTCATCGGACAGACAAGAGACCCAGTACTTC. Amino acids: CASSSDRQETQYF.

This clone was detected only a few times. The chain couples TRBV5-4 to TRBJ1-5; 8 nucleotides agree with TRBD1. V was clipped by 1 base and J by 3 bases; unmatched bases: 6. Germline-derived CDR1 and CDR2 are SGHNT and YYREEE (reference sequence). The CDR3 contains 16 residues. The CDR3 DNA reads as TGTGCCAGCAGCTTGTGGACAGGGAGCTTCAATCAGCCCCAGCATTTT. Its protein is CASSLWTGSFNQPQHF.

CDR3 bases: TGTGCCAGCAGATTCACAGGGCTCAATGAGCAGTTCTTC. Residues: CASRFTGLNEQFF. This chain connects TRBV6-5 to TRBJ2-1; weak D call: TRBD1 (6 bases). CDR1 and CDR2 (germline): MNHEY, SVGAGI. Trimming took 6 bases from V and 6 from J, leaving 12 bases between them. The CDR3 totals 13 residues.

The chain recombines TRBV5-1 with TRBJ2-3; 8 bases line up with TRBD2. V trimming: 0 bases; J trimming: 0 bases; junction bases outside the gene matches: 6. Germline V gene lookup returns CDR1 SGHRS and CDR2 YFSETQ. The CDR3 loop spans 17 amino acids. CDR3 nucleotides: TGCGCCAGCAGCTTGGATGGACGCGGGGGGAGCACAGATACGCAGTATTTT. Translation gives CASSLDGRGGSTDTQYF.

This sequence joins TRBV6-5 and TRBJ2-1; tentative D call: TRBD2 (5 bases). CDR1 and CDR2 from the germline V gene are MNHEY and SVGAGI. Between the trimmed V and J ends, which lost 7 bases and 7 bases, there was a span of 14 bases. CDR3 length: 13 amino acids. The CDR3 sequence is CASNGKVWNEQFF. The CDR3 nucleotides are TGTGCCAGCAACGGGAAGGTATGGAATGAGCAGTTCTTC.

This clone was counted between two and nine times. V usage is TRBV18 and J usage is TRBJ1-2, with TRBD1 identical over 7 bases. J gave up 0 bases and V 3 bases, and 7 bases lay outside the gene matches. Germline V gives CDR1 KGHSH, CDR2 LQKENI. CDR3 length: 16 amino acids. The CDR3 spells CASSPQRQGANYGYTF. The CDR3 DNA sequence: TGTGCCAGCTCACCCCAACGACAGGGAGCTAACTATGGCTACACCTTC.

This clone has a handful of counts. The genes are TRBV27 and TRBJ2-5, with 7 bases aligning to TRBD2. The germline CDR1 and CDR2 sequences are MNHEY and SMNVEV (reference sequence). The CDR3 totals 13 residues. The V gene end was trimmed by 5 bases and the J gene end by 5 bases; junction bases not matched to a gene: 5. CDR3 nucleotide sequence: TGTGCCAGCAGTGATAGCGGGTGGGAGACCCAGTACTTC. This translates into CASSDSGWETQYF.

The chain is built from TRBV9 and TRBJ2-2, with D possibly matching TRBD1 (6 bases). Trimming cost V 1 base and J 4 bases, with 8 bases left between them. CDR1 is SGDLS, CDR2 YYNGEE, per germline. The CDR3 is 14 residues long. CDR3 in amino acids: CASSVSGVTGELFF. The CDR3 DNA reads as TGTGCCAGCAGCGTATCAGGGGTCACCGGGGAGCTGTTTTTT. Full variable domain (outside the CDR3, taken from reference TRBV9 and TRBJ2-2): DSGVTQTPKHLITATGQRVTLRCSPRSGDLSVYWYQQSLDQGLQFLIQYYNGEERAKGNILERFSAQQFPDLHSELNLSSLELGDSALYFCASSVSGVTGELFFGEGSRLTVL.